These T cell receptor beta chains were read from a single sample in a study of blood T cell repertoires in COVID-19. Some clones are missing from TCRdb's copy, which holds only in-frame ones; the method was immunoSEQ multiplex PCR. The sample contains 250,000 to 300,000 clones, about 87% of which appear only once. Sequencing was performed on peripheral blood. Source of these receptors: a woman under 40 who had recovered from COVID-19. CDR3s include the opening cysteine and the closing phenylalanine or tryptophan. A D gene is named only where the DNA matches it firmly. The listing skips clone size in some rows; elsewhere it reads once, few, many or a size class.

d_gene,abundance,j_gene,v_gene,CDR3nt,CDR3aa
NA,once,TRBJ1-1,TRBV4-1,TGCGCCAGCAGTGGGCAGGCGAACACTGAAGCTTTCTTT,CASSGQANTEAFF
NA,NA,TRBJ1-2,TRBV9,TGTGCCAGCAGCGTAGCTACCGGGAACTATGGCTACACCTTC,CASSVATGNYGYTF
TRBD1,NA,TRBJ1-3,TRBV5-1,TGCGCCAGCAGTAGGACAGGGGGCGCCCGCTCTGGAAACACCATATATTTT,CASSRTGGARSGNTIYF
NA,NA,TRBJ2-5,TRBV29-1,TGCAGCGTTGGAAAACCGGGACAACGGAAGACCCAGTACTTC,CSVGKPGQRKTQYF
TRBD2,NA,TRBJ2-7,TRBV14,TGTGCCAGCAGCCCCCCGCCCCAGACTAGCGGGGGGTCGAACGAGCAGTACTTC,CASSPPPQTSGGSNEQYF
NA,once,TRBJ1-1,TRBV7-9,TGTGCCAGCAGCCCTGTAGGAGGGGCGGACACTGAAGCTTTCTTT,CASSPVGGADTEAFF
NA,NA,TRBJ1-5,TRBV7-2,TGTGCCAGCAGCTCCCAGGTTATTGGCAATCAGCCCCAGCATTTT,CASSSQVIGNQPQHF
NA,NA,TRBJ2-7,TRBV30,TGTGCCTGGAGTGTATCGGCAGGGTTCGAGCAGTACTTC,CAWSVSAGFEQYF
TRBD1,NA,TRBJ2-4,TRBV4-2,TGTGCCAGCAGCCAAGTTCCCGCAGGGGGTTGGGACATTCAGTACTTC,CASSQVPAGGWDIQYF
TRBD1,NA,TRBJ1-4,TRBV10-1,TGCGCCAGCAGTGAGCTAGGACAGGGGCTAGGTAATGAAAAACTGTTTTTT,CASSELGQGLGNEKLFF
TRBD1,NA,TRBJ1-2,TRBV4-3,TGCGCCAGCAGCCAAGTGAGGGACAGACTTAACTATGGCTACACCTTC,CASSQVRDRLNYGYTF
NA,NA,TRBJ2-3,TRBV6-2/TRBV6-3,TGTGCCAGCAGTTACTCGATTCTACCGGGGGTTACCACAGATACGCAGTATTTT,CASSYSILPGVTTDTQYF
NA,NA,TRBJ2-1,TRBV7-2,TGTGCCAGCAGCTTAGGAGGGAGCAATGAGCAGTTCTTC,CASSLGGSNEQFF
TRBD2,NA,TRBJ2-2,TRBV19,TGTGCCAGTACTGGGACTAGCTGGGGTCTGTGGACCGGGGAGCTGTTTTTT,CASTGTSWGLWTGELFF
NA,once,TRBJ2-2,TRBV9,TGTGCCAGCAGCCCGACTTTGAGCGGGGAGCTGTTTTTT,CASSPTLSGELFF
TRBD1,once,TRBJ2-7,TRBV4-1,TGCGCCAGCAGCCAAGATCCCAGGACAGGGGAGTACGAGCAGTACTTC,CASSQDPRTGEYEQYF
TRBD1,few,TRBJ1-1,TRBV7-3,TGTGCCAGCAGCCCCGGACAGGGGAACACTGAAGCTTTCTTT,CASSPGQGNTEAFF
TRBD1,NA,TRBJ2-1,TRBV7-2,TGTGCCAGCAGCCAAAGGACAGGAGTCATCAATGAGCAGTTCTTC,CASSQRTGVINEQFF
NA,NA,TRBJ1-2,TRBV5-1,TGCGCCAGCAGCTTGAGCCCTGGGTCTGGCGGTCAAATCGGCTACACCTTC,CASSLSPGSGGQIGYTF
NA,NA,TRBJ1-5,TRBV6-5,TGTGCCAGCAGCCACCCAGGTCAGCCCCAGCATTTT,CASSHPGQPQHF
NA,NA,TRBJ1-3,TRBV19,TGTGCCAGTACGCAGGGCGTCTCTGGAAACACCATATATTTT,CASTQGVSGNTIYF
TRBD2,NA,TRBJ2-2,TRBV30,TGTGCCTGGAGTCTAGCGGGGGGGAACACCGGGGAGCTGTTTTTT,CAWSLAGGNTGELFF
TRBD2,NA,TRBJ2-1,TRBV11-3,TGTGCCAGCAGCTTAGGTGCGGGGGGCTACAATGAGCAGTTCTTC,CASSLGAGGYNEQFF
TRBD2,NA,TRBJ2-1,TRBV9,TGTGCCAGCAGCGTCTTCTCTAGCGGGGGGGCCCATGAGCAGTTCTTC,CASSVFSSGGAHEQFF
NA,NA,TRBJ1-1,TRBV3-1/TRBV3-2,TGTGCCAGCAGCCAAGGAGCCTCATTGGACACTGAAGCTTTCTTT,CASSQGASLDTEAFF
NA,NA,TRBJ2-2,TRBV6-2/TRBV6-3,TGTGCCAGCAGTTTACTCTCCGGGGGTACAACCGGGGAGCTGTTTTTT,CASSLLSGGTTGELFF
TRBD1,NA,TRBJ2-5,TRBV5-1,TGCGCCAGCACTATGTCAGGGGGCATTTGGGAGACCCAGTACTTC,CASTMSGGIWETQYF
TRBD1,NA,TRBJ1-2,TRBV10-3,TGTGCCATCAGTGTTGGACAGGGGGCGGAAGGCTACACCTTC,CAISVGQGAEGYTF
TRBD1,NA,TRBJ2-5,TRBV19,TGTGCCAGTACCGGGACAGGGCGAGAGACCCAGTACTTC,CASTGTGRETQYF
TRBD1,NA,TRBJ1-1,TRBV4-1,TGCGCCAGCAGCCAAGTCGGTAGGGGGCCGGCCACTGAAGCTTTCTTT,CASSQVGRGPATEAFF
NA,NA,TRBJ2-7,TRBV6-1,TGTGCCAGCAGTGATCCGGGAAACTACGAGCAGTACTTC,CASSDPGNYEQYF